The 30 T cell receptor beta chains below were found in one sample sequenced in a study of OX40 agonist ivuxolimab in advanced cancers. The table came from immunoSEQ multiplex PCR; TCRdb's copy has only in-frame clones and leaves some out. The sample has over 60,000 clones; roughly 88% are singletons. The specimen was CD4+ or CD8+ T cells sorted from blood, collected in a trial of the OX40 agonist ivuxolimab. All receptors derive from an adult with an advanced solid tumor such as melanoma, head and neck, liver or kidney cancer.

The rearrangement uses TRBV16 and TRBJ1-1; no clear D gene. The germline V gene encodes CDR1 KGHSY and CDR2 FQNENV. The CDR3 is 14 amino acids. Trimming cost V 5 bases and J 0 bases, with 10 bases left between them. The CDR3 region is CASSGITVNTEAFF. Written as DNA, the CDR3 is TGTGCCAGCAGCGGAATCACAGTGAACACTGAAGCTTTCTTT.

The V call is TRBV9, the J call TRBJ1-2; D is perhaps TRBD1 (5 bases). The CDR3 extends over 13 amino acids. Germline V lookup: CDR1 SGDLS, CDR2 YYNGEE. V lost 2 bases and J 2 bases, leaving 7 bases between the germline ends. CDR3 DNA: TGTGCCAGCAGCGTGGACATGAACTATGGCTACACCTTC. This encodes CASSVDMNYGYTF.

The CDR3 is CASSVDRPVNYGYTF. The CDR3, as DNA: TGTGCCAGCAGTGTCGACAGACCCGTTAACTATGGCTACACCTTC. The V and J genes are TRBV2 and TRBJ1-2; D possibly corresponds to TRBD1 (5 bases). Germline CDR1 reads SNHLY; CDR2 reads FYNNEI. This CDR3 region has 15 residues. V was cut by 4 bases and J by 1 base, with 13 bases left in between. Full variable domain (remainder filled in from reference TRBV2 and TRBJ1-2): EPEVTQTPSHQVTQMGQEVILRCVPISNHLYFYWYRQILGQKVEFLVSFYNNEISEKSEIFDDQFSVERPDGSNFTLKIRSTKLEDSAMYFCASSVDRPVNYGYTFGSGTRLTVV.

In its sample, this clone was seen a few times. V and J are TRBV11-3 and TRBJ1-3; D gene unclear. The germline V gene encodes CDR1 SGHNT and CDR2 YENEEA. Trimming took 1 base from V and 0 from J, leaving 10 bases between them. The CDR3 is 16 residues long. The CDR3 coding sequence is TGTGCCAGCAGCTTAGGCGCACCTCACTCTGGAAACACCATATATTTT. This codes for CASSLGAPHSGNTIYF.

CDR3 sequence (DNA): TGTGCCAGCAGCTTCGCCGGGACAGGCGAGCAGTACTTC. Translated, it gives CASSFAGTGEQYF. The chain recombines TRBV7-9 with TRBJ2-7, with 8 bases fitting TRBD1. The CDR3 has 13 residues. Trimming cost V 3 bases and J 6 bases; bases outside gene matches: 4. Germline CDR1 SEHNR, CDR2 FQNEAQ (reference sequence).

The rearrangement uses TRBV14 and TRBJ2-4; TRBD1 matches 7 bases. Per the germline V gene, CDR1 is SGHDN and CDR2 is FVKESK. With V trimmed by 5 bases and J by 7 bases, 5 bases remained unmatched. CDR3 length: 13 amino acids. The CDR3 DNA sequence: TGTGCCAGCAGCTCGACAGGGTACAACATTCAGTACTTC. This sequence encodes CASSSTGYNIQYF. The full variable domain, in which reference TRBV14 and TRBJ2-4 provide the parts outside the CDR3, is EAGVTQFPSHSVIEKGQTVTLRCDPISGHDNLYWYRRVMGKEIKFLLHFVKESKQDESGMPNNRFLAERTGGTYSTLKVQPAELEDSGVYFCASSSTGYNIQYFGAGTRLSVL.

The chain is built from TRBV28 and TRBJ1-6, with 7 positions matching TRBD1. V was pared by 6 bases and J by 11 bases, with 16 bases of the junction left unmatched. Germline CDR1 reads MDHEN; CDR2 reads SYDVKM. The CDR3 loop spans 16 amino acids. The CDR3 bases are TGTGCCAGCAGCAAACTTTTACAGGGGCGGCGGGCACCCCTCCACTTT. Protein sequence: CASSKLLQGRRAPLHF.

The rearrangement links TRBV19 to TRBJ2-5; 10 bases match TRBD2. The CDR3 runs to 14 residues. Trimming took 7 bases from V and 7 from J; bases not matched to a gene: 9. Germline loops: CDR1 LNHDA, CDR2 SQIVND (reference sequence). The CDR3: CASTSGGTPGTQYF. Here the CDR3 DNA reads TGTGCCAGTACTAGCGGGGGAACGCCGGGGACCCAGTACTTC.

The chain combines TRBV7-8 with TRBJ1-4; TRBD1 aligns across 7 bases. Germline V gene lookup returns CDR1 SGHVS and CDR2 FQNEAQ. J was trimmed by 5 bases and V by 5 bases; bases with no gene match: 8. This CDR3 comprises 15 residues. This CDR3 reads CASSGNRGRNEKLFF. The CDR3 DNA is TGTGCCAGCAGCGGCAACAGGGGACGCAATGAAAAACTGTTTTTT.

The chain couples TRBV2 to TRBJ1-4; D is perhaps TRBD1 (5 bases). The CDR3 sequence is 14 residues long. Trimming removed 5 bases from V and 4 bases from J, with 11 bases in between. The germline CDR1 and CDR2 sequences are SNHLY and FYNNEI. The CDR3 spells CASSRQSGNEKLFF. In DNA form, the CDR3 reads TGTGCCAGCAGTAGACAGTCGGGTAATGAAAAACTGTTTTTT.

In the case of this clone: Germline and junction disagree at one end, which may indicate a read error. The chain carries TRBV7-7 and TRBJ2-5; the D gene is possibly TRBD2 (7 bases). Germline V CDR1 and CDR2: SSHAT, FNYEAQ (reference sequence). This CDR3 region has 14 residues. The CDR3, as DNA: TGTGCTAGCAGCTTATCGGGGGGCTTGGAGACCCAGTACTTC. Encoded protein: CASSLSGGLETQYF.

The chain links TRBV6-4 to TRBJ1-2; possible D gene TRBD1, 5 bases. V shed 4 bases and J shed 6 bases, with 12 bases lying between them. CDR1 and CDR2 (germline): MRHNA, SNTAGT. This CDR3 region has 13 residues. DNA of the CDR3: TGTGCCAGCAGTGCCGGGACGACCCATGGCTACACCTTC. It translates to CASSAGTTHGYTF.

This clone was observed once. The chain recombines TRBV5-6 with TRBJ1-2; D gene unclear. The CDR3 spans 15 residues. Germline V CDR1 and CDR2: SGHDT, YYEEEE. The V and J ends lost 3 bases and 4 bases respectively, with 16 bases between them. CDR3 sequence: CASSSGPRSPYGYTF. The DNA of the CDR3 is TGTGCCAGCAGCTCGGGCCCCAGGAGTCCCTATGGCTACACCTTC.

This clone was recorded once. The chain joins TRBV4-2 to TRBJ1-6; D is possibly TRBD1 (5 bases). Germline CDR1 reads LGHNA; CDR2 reads YNFKEQ. V dropped 0 bases and J dropped 6 bases, with 18 bases sitting between them. The CDR3 is made up of 18 amino acids. The CDR3 coding sequence is TGTGCCAGCAGCCAAGACAGAGGACACGAGAATACTAATTCACCCCTCCACTTT. This codes for CASSQDRGHENTNSPLHF.

This clone was detected once. CDR3 in amino acids: CASSRLRATNEKLFF. The DNA for the CDR3 is TGTGCCAGCAGCCGATTACGGGCAACTAATGAAAAACTGTTTTTT. The chain has TRBV28 and TRBJ1-4; no definite D call. This CDR3 has 15 amino acids. Germline CDR1 and CDR2: MDHEN and SYDVKM. Trimming left V 6 bases short and J 0 bases short, with 11 bases between.

This clone has just one count. This chain uses TRBV7-9 with TRBJ1-1; D possibly corresponds to TRBD1 (5 bases). The germline V gene has CDR1 SEHNR and CDR2 FQNEAQ (reference sequence). V shed 0 bases and J shed 1 base, with 9 bases lying between them. This CDR3 is built from 15 residues. Written as DNA, the CDR3 is TGTGCCAGCAGCTTAGCGGCAGGGCCGAACACTGAAGCTTTCTTT. Its protein is CASSLAAGPNTEAFF.

This clone has a handful of counts. The chain recombines TRBV28 with TRBJ2-2; 9 bases align to TRBD1. The CDR3 is 14 residues long. V lost 6 bases, J lost 6 bases, and 5 bases stayed unmatched. Germline V CDR1 and CDR2: MDHEN, SYDVKM. CDR3 protein: CASSNTGGAGELFF. The CDR3 DNA reads as TGTGCCAGCAGCAACACAGGGGGCGCCGGGGAGCTGTTTTTT.

This sequence joins TRBV19 and TRBJ1-4; D might be TRBD1 (5 bases). V was clipped by 2 bases and J by 8 bases, with 15 bases between them. The CDR3 length is 15 residues. Germline loops: CDR1 LNHDA, CDR2 SQIVND (reference sequence). The CDR3 sequence: CASSINGALGEKLFF. The CDR3 DNA reads TGTGCCAGTAGTATAAATGGGGCTTTGGGCGAAAAACTGTTTTTT. The full variable domain, its missing parts supplied by reference TRBV19 and TRBJ1-4, is DGGITQSPKYLFRKEGQNVTLSCEQNLNHDAMYWYRQDPGQGLRLIYYSQIVNDFQKGDIAEGYSVSREKKESFPLTVTSAQKNPTAFYLCASSINGALGEKLFFGSGTQLSVL.

This rearrangement joins TRBV5-1 to TRBJ2-3; no clear D gene. The CDR3 has 15 residues. With 2 bases removed from V and 3 bases from J, the gap between germline ends came to 13 bases. Germline V gene sequence: CDR1 SGHRS, CDR2 YFSETQ. CDR3 residues: CASSFNTQETDTQYF. The CDR3 DNA follows: TGCGCCAGCAGCTTTAATACCCAGGAGACAGATACGCAGTATTTT.

The chain employs TRBV28 and TRBJ2-3, with D perhaps given as TRBD1 or TRBD2 (5 bases each). There are 12 residues in the CDR3. Germline V gene lookup returns CDR1 MDHEN and CDR2 SYDVKM. The V and J ends lost 11 bases and 3 bases respectively, with 12 bases between them. CDR3 bases: TGTGCCGTTGGGGGAGCGACAGATACGCAGTATTTT. This encodes CAVGGATDTQYF.

This chain connects TRBV19 to TRBJ1-2; 7 bases line up with TRBD1. The CDR3 covers 14 residues. Germline V lookup: CDR1 LNHDA, CDR2 SQIVND (reference sequence). V dropped 6 bases and J dropped 4; count of bases not matched to a gene: 8. CDR3: CASSNTGEFYGYTF. CDR3 nucleotides: TGTGCCAGTAGCAATACAGGGGAGTTCTATGGCTACACCTTC.

The genes are TRBV6-5 and TRBJ2-6; tentatively, D is TRBD2 (6 bases). CDR3 length equals 15 residues. The germline V and J ends were trimmed by 6 bases and 2 bases, with 11 bases remaining between them. Looked up from germline, CDR1 is MNHEY and CDR2 is SVGAGI. The CDR3 loop is CASRYAGPGANVLTF. The CDR3 nucleotides are TGTGCCAGCAGATACGCGGGACCTGGGGCCAACGTCCTGACTTTC.

This chain uses TRBV7-6 with TRBJ2-7; D is possibly TRBD2 (5 bases). The V end was cut by 5 bases, the J end by 9 bases, with 11 bases between. The CDR3 sequence is 11 residues long. From germline, CDR1 is SGHVS and CDR2 FNYEAQ. The CDR3, as DNA: TGTGCCAGCAGCCCCGGCGGGTCGCAGTACTTC. Encoded protein: CASSPGGSQYF. Drawing the rest from reference TRBV7-6 and TRBJ2-7, the complete variable domain is GAGVSQSPRYKVTKRGQDVALRCDPISGHVSLYWYRQALGQGPEFLTYFNYEAQQDKSGLPNDRFSAERPEGSISTLTIQRTEQRDSAMYRCASSPGGSQYFGPGTRLTVT.

The genes are TRBV28 and TRBJ1-2; D uncertain. CDR3 size: 13 residues. The ends were cut back, 6 bases at V and 0 bases at J, with 8 bases in the middle. Germline CDR1 and CDR2: MDHEN and SYDVKM. Here the CDR3 DNA reads TGTGCCAGCAGCCCTGGGCCTAACTATGGCTACACCTTC. Protein sequence: CASSPGPNYGYTF.

In its sample, this clone was seen once. The gene calls are TRBV5-1 and TRBJ1-2; a weak D match, TRBD1 (6 bases). Germline CDR1 reads SGHRS; CDR2 reads YFSETQ. Trimming pared 5 bases from V and 8 bases from J, leaving 19 bases between. This CDR3 region has 14 residues. Here the CDR3 DNA reads TGCGCCAGCAGTCAGGGGCCCAGAGAAGGGGGCTACACCTTC. It specifies CASSQGPREGGYTF.

The V call is TRBV6-6, the J call TRBJ1-2; D unresolved. Between the trimmed V and J ends, which lost 6 bases and 0 bases, there was a span of 8 bases. This CDR3 region has 13 residues. The germline gives CDR1 MNHNY, CDR2 SVGAGI (reference sequence). The CDR3 sequence: CASSSNPNYGYTF. Here the CDR3 DNA reads TGTGCCAGCAGCTCCAATCCTAACTATGGCTACACCTTC.

This rearrangement joins TRBV9 to TRBJ1-5; D not resolved. The length of the CDR3 is 14 residues. V was cut by 0 bases and J by 5 bases, with 9 bases left in between. Germline lookup yields CDR1 SGDLS and CDR2 YYNGEE. The chain's CDR3 is CASSVDGVDQPQHF. CDR3 coding DNA: TGTGCCAGCAGCGTAGATGGGGTGGATCAGCCCCAGCATTTT.

J is TRBJ2-7 and V is TRBV18; D possibly corresponds to TRBD1 (5 bases). This CDR3 contains 14 residues. The V end was cut by 5 bases, the J end by 5 bases, with 16 bases between. Germline V gene data show CDR1 as KGHSH and CDR2 as LQKENI. The CDR3 DNA follows: TGTGCCAGCTCAAGGGGTTCAGGGTCCCACGAGCAGTACTTC. Amino acids: CASSRGSGSHEQYF.

The rearrangement links TRBV6-5 to TRBJ1-1; D is possibly TRBD1 (5 bases). The CDR3 totals 14 residues. V was pared by 7 bases and J by 5 bases, with 17 bases between. CDR1 MNHEY and CDR2 SVGAGI come from the germline V gene. DNA of the CDR3: TGTGCCAGCAAGGGACGGGAAAGGGGAACTGAAGCTTTCTTT. Amino acid sequence: CASKGRERGTEAFF.

The genes are TRBV5-4 and TRBJ2-1; D remains unclear. CDR3 length: 15 residues. Germline CDR1 and CDR2: SGHNT and YYREEE (reference sequence). Trimming cost V 1 base and J 0 bases, with 8 bases left between them. The CDR3 DNA is TGTGCCAGCAGCTTGAAGGTGGGCTCCTACAATGAGCAGTTCTTC. Its translation: CASSLKVGSYNEQFF.